The 27 T cell receptor beta chains in this list originate from one sample, sequenced in a study of naive and memory T cell subsets. An equimolar mix of two oligonucleotides served as the beta constant-region primer for TRBC1 and TRBC2. TCRdb re-derived calls from the UMI-ligation and nested PCR reads in MiXCR, one entry per CDR3 protein. The table has tens of thousands of distinct CDR3 sequences, 9.5% to 11% seen once; the top ten hold around 18%. The sequenced material came from central memory CD8+ T cells from blood. The receptors shown here come from a human donor in good health.

The V gene is TRBV27, the J gene TRBJ2-7, with D perhaps TRBD2 (6 bases). The CDR3 consists of 14 residues. Germline CDR1 and CDR2: MNHEY and SMNVEV (reference sequence). The germline V and J ends were trimmed by 5 bases and 3 bases, with 14 bases remaining between them. CDR3 loop: CASSPLAEYYEQYF. CDR3 in DNA: TGTGCCAGCAGTCCACTAGCAGAATACTACGAGCAGTACTTC.

This clonotype was observed a few times. The chain carries TRBV25-1 and TRBJ2-1, with 7 positions matching TRBD2. Trimming removed 1 base from V and 1 base from J; junction bases left unmatched: 7. The CDR3 is 17 amino acids. Germline V gene sequence: CDR1 MGHDK, CDR2 SYGVNS. This CDR3 reads CASSESGGGRSYNEQFF. The CDR3 bases are TGTGCCAGCAGTGAATCTGGCGGCGGGAGATCCTACAATGAGCAGTTCTTC.

This clonotype was seen only a few times. The V and J genes are TRBV20-1 and TRBJ2-7; D ambiguous. CDR1 and CDR2 (germline): DFQATT, SNEGSKA (reference sequence). Trimming removed 0 bases from V and 6 bases from J, with 21 bases in between. This CDR3 spans 16 amino acids. The CDR3 sequence is CSAREGSSSAFGEQYF. CDR3 DNA sequence: TGCAGTGCTAGAGAGGGTAGTAGCTCAGCTTTTGGCGAGCAGTACTTC.

This clonotype was picked up a small number of times. Here the CDR3 reads CASTHRRSSGNTIYF. In nucleotides, the CDR3 is TGTGCCAGCACCCACAGGAGGAGCTCTGGAAACACCATATATTTT. The chain employs TRBV6-2 or TRBV6-3 and TRBJ1-3; possibly TRBD1 for D (5 bases). V lost 7 bases and J 0 bases, leaving 13 bases between the germline ends. Looked up from germline, CDR1 is MNHEY and CDR2 is SVGEGT. The CDR3 spans 15 residues.

There are many counts of this clonotype. This could be a read error, since a much larger clone is one nucleotide away. V gene TRBV9 combines with J gene TRBJ1-5; 7 nucleotides align to TRBD1. The germline V gene encodes CDR1 SGDLS and CDR2 YYNGEE. Trimming removed 0 bases from V and 8 bases from J; junction bases left unmatched: 5. This CDR3 has 14 amino acids. CDR3: CASSVGQGDKPQHF. CDR3 nucleotides: TGTGCCAGCAGCGTAGGACAGGGAGATAAGCCCCAGCATTTT.

This clonotype was observed at least ten times. The chain recombines TRBV5-4 with TRBJ2-7; 10 positions agree with TRBD2. The CDR3 contains 17 residues. The V segment lost 4 bases and the J segment 9 bases; nucleotides outside the gene matches: 19. Germline values: CDR1 SGHNT, CDR2 YYREEE (reference sequence). Here the CDR3 reads CASSIRPSSGSRGGQYF. The CDR3 DNA follows: TGTGCCAGCAGCATCCGCCCTTCTAGCGGGAGCCGAGGCGGGCAGTACTTC. The complete variable domain, with remaining parts taken from reference TRBV5-4 and TRBJ2-7, reads ETGVTQSPTHLIKTRGQQVTLRCSSQSGHNTVSWYQQALGQGPQFIFQYYREEENGRGNFPPRFSGLQFPNYSSELNVNALELDDSALYLCASSIRPSSGSRGGQYFGPGTRLTVT.

The genes are TRBV5-1 and TRBJ1-5; 10 nucleotides line up with TRBD1. After removal of 0 bases from V and 6 bases from J, the junction contained 6 bases not matched to a gene. The germline CDR1 and CDR2 sequences are SGHRS and YFSETQ. The CDR3 consists of 16 residues. The CDR3 region has the DNA TGCGCCAGCAGCTTGGACGGGACAGGGGTGGGTCAGCCCCAGCATTTT. Translating gives CASSLDGTGVGQPQHF.

This clonotype showed up just a few times. This chain links TRBV20-1 with TRBJ2-7; D remains unclear. Germline-derived CDR1 and CDR2 are DFQATT and SNEGSKA (reference sequence). This CDR3 region has 13 residues. V was pared by 0 bases and J by 3 bases, with 9 bases between. CDR3 region: CSARDRPNYEQYF. In DNA form, the CDR3 reads TGCAGTGCTAGAGATCGCCCCAACTACGAGCAGTACTTC.

This clonotype was seen ten or more times. The chain employs TRBV28 and TRBJ2-7, with D unresolved. CDR3 length: 16 amino acids. Germline lookup yields CDR1 MDHEN and CDR2 SYDVKM. Trimming left V 7 bases short and J 0 bases short, with 19 bases between. The CDR3 bases are TGTGCCAGCACTACTGGGTTGACGGTGCGCTCCTACGAGCAGTACTTC. Protein: CASTTGLTVRSYEQYF.

Many counts were recorded for this clonotype. The chain carries TRBV6-5 and TRBJ2-5, with 14 nucleotides matching TRBD2. The CDR3 totals 16 residues. V lost 5 bases to trimming and J lost 5 bases; unmatched junction nucleotides: 7. From germline, CDR1 is MNHEY and CDR2 SVGAGI. The CDR3: CASSPGLAGGWETQYF. The CDR3 DNA reads as TGTGCCAGCAGTCCCGGACTAGCGGGAGGATGGGAGACCCAGTACTTC.

This clonotype was detected ten times or more. This chain uses TRBV20-1 with TRBJ2-7, with D perhaps matching TRBD2 (5 bases). Trimming removed 1 base at V and 3 bases at J, with 10 bases between. Germline assignment: CDR1 DFQATT and CDR2 SNEGSKA (reference sequence). The CDR3 consists of 13 residues. The CDR3 nucleotides read TGCAGTGCTAGAGGCACTAGTGACTACGAGCAGTACTTC. Its protein product is CSARGTSDYEQYF.

This clonotype appeared many times. This chain connects TRBV2 to TRBJ2-7; the D is unclear. This CDR3 is 13 amino acids long. Germline V gene sequence: CDR1 SNHLY, CDR2 FYNNEI. V was pared by 3 bases and J by 7 bases, with 13 bases between. The CDR3 nucleotides read TGTGCCAGCAGTGATGCGGCCTGGGGAGAGCAGTACTTC. Translated: CASSDAAWGEQYF.

This clonotype has just a few counts. The rearrangement links TRBV7-9 to TRBJ1-2; 10 bases are shared with TRBD1. From germline, CDR1 is SEHNR and CDR2 FQNEAQ (reference sequence). V trimming: 3 bases; J trimming: 1 base; junction bases outside the gene matches: 8. This CDR3 has 17 residues. The DNA of the CDR3 is TGTGCCAGCAGCTTTAGTCGGGACAGGGGTCTTAACTATGGCTACACCTTC. This codes for CASSFSRDRGLNYGYTF.

The chain employs TRBV5-6 and TRBJ2-3, with TRBD2 as a possible D gene (6 bases). The germline V gene has CDR1 SGHDT and CDR2 YYEEEE. The V gene lost 4 bases and the J gene lost 1 base, with 13 bases spanning the gap. The CDR3 totals 15 residues. CDR3 residues: CASSLGTARTDTQYF. The CDR3 DNA follows: TGTGCCAGCAGCCTAGGGACTGCCCGCACAGATACGCAGTATTTT.

A note on this clonotype: A much larger clone is a single base away; this may be a read error. V gene TRBV29-1 combines with J gene TRBJ2-1, with 9 positions matching TRBD2. CDR1 is SQVTM and CDR2 is ANQGSEA in the germline V gene. This CDR3 has 17 amino acids. V was pared by 6 bases and J by 4 bases, with 16 bases of the junction left unmatched. CDR3 nucleotides: TGCAGCGTCCCCTCCCGGCGGGAGGGAACGGGATACAATGAGCAGTTCTTC. Protein: CSVPSRREGTGYNEQFF.

This clonotype has at least ten counts. DNA of the CDR3: TGTGCCAGCAGTCCCTCCCCAGCATATGGCTACACCTTC. It encodes CASSPSPAYGYTF. V and J are TRBV12-3 or TRBV12-4 and TRBJ1-2; D uncertain. This CDR3 has 13 residues. V lost 5 bases and J lost 5, with 12 bases in between.

This clonotype occurred many times. The chain has TRBV29-1 and TRBJ2-7; 8 bases are shared with TRBD2. The germline V gene encodes CDR1 SQVTM and CDR2 ANQGSEA. Trimming removed 4 bases from V and 1 base from J; junction bases left unmatched: 6. The CDR3 is made up of 14 amino acids. CDR3 DNA sequence: TGCAGCGTTGCGGGTAGCGGGGAATCCTACGAGCAGTACTTC. It yields the protein CSVAGSGESYEQYF.

This clonotype was detected once. The gene calls are TRBV5-1 and TRBJ2-1; D is possibly TRBD1 (5 bases). The germline V gene encodes CDR1 SGHRS and CDR2 YFSETQ. Trimming cost V 0 bases and J 4 bases, with 14 bases left between them. This CDR3 contains 16 residues. CDR3: CASSLGQGRRYNEQFF. The CDR3 nucleotides are TGCGCCAGCAGCTTGGGCCAGGGTAGAAGATACAATGAGCAGTTCTTC.

There are many counts of this clonotype. The genes are TRBV4-1 and TRBJ2-7; 10 bases map to TRBD1. Germline V gene lookup returns CDR1 MGHRA and CDR2 YSYEKL. Losses at the gene ends were 3 bases for V and 3 bases for J; bases not matched to a gene: 8. The CDR3 runs 16 residues. CDR3 nucleotide sequence: TGCGCCAGCAGCCATAGAGGGACAGGGGTTTTCTACGAGCAGTACTTC. Its translation: CASSHRGTGVFYEQYF.

This clonotype has at least ten counts. CDR3 residues: CASSRFTNEKLFF. CDR3 nucleotides: TGCGCCAGCAGCAGATTTACTAATGAAAAACTGTTTTTT. This chain uses TRBV4-1 with TRBJ1-4; D unresolved. The germline V gene has CDR1 MGHRA and CDR2 YSYEKL. Deletions cut 5 bases from V and 2 bases from J, with 6 bases between. This CDR3 region has 13 residues.

Concerning this clonotype itself: A read error may explain this, as a much larger clone is one base away. This sequence joins TRBV27 and TRBJ1-4; D uncertain. CDR1 is MNHEY, CDR2 SMNVEV, per germline (reference sequence). The CDR3 sequence is 13 residues long. This CDR3 is CASSPWLGEKRFF. CDR3 bases: TGTGCCAGCAGTCCTTGGTTGGGCGAAAAACGGTTTTTT.

This clonotype was recorded many times. The chain links TRBV6-2 or TRBV6-3 to TRBJ1-1; D is perhaps TRBD1 (5 bases). With 2 bases removed from V and 1 base from J, the gap between germline ends came to 5 bases. CDR3 length equals 13 residues. Germline V CDR1 and CDR2: MNHEY, SVGEGT. The CDR3 region has the DNA TGTGCCAGCAGTTACGGGACGAACACTGAAGCTTTCTTT. This codes for CASSYGTNTEAFF.

The chain couples TRBV5-1 to TRBJ1-2; D is unresolved. Germline-derived CDR1 and CDR2 are SGHRS and YFSETQ. The CDR3 runs 15 residues. V was trimmed by 4 bases and J by 3 bases, leaving 16 bases between them. The CDR3 DNA reads as TGCGCCAGCAGCCCTGGTGTTAGGTCCGACTATGGCTACACCTTC. The encoded protein is CASSPGVRSDYGYTF.

The rearrangement links TRBV6-6 to TRBJ2-2; D unresolved. Trimming pared 2 bases from V and 0 bases from J, leaving 7 bases between. This CDR3 has 15 amino acids. Germline V gene lookup returns CDR1 MNHNY and CDR2 SVGAGI (reference sequence). CDR3 DNA: TGTGCCAGCAGTTACCCGACACCGAACACCGGGGAGCTGTTTTTT. Its translation is CASSYPTPNTGELFF.

This rearrangement joins TRBV27 to TRBJ2-5, with D maybe TRBD1 (6 bases). This CDR3 contains 15 residues. Trimming removed 6 bases at V and 2 bases at J, with 16 bases between. Germline CDR1 is MNHEY and CDR2 is SMNVEV (reference sequence). In DNA form, the CDR3 reads TGTGCCAGCAGCTCCTCCGGGACAAGGCAAGAGACCCAGTACTTC. Translating it yields CASSSSGTRQETQYF.

This clonotype showed up just a few times. The rearrangement uses TRBV20-1 and TRBJ2-1, with TRBD2 matching 15 bases. The CDR3 covers 18 residues. The germline gives CDR1 DFQATT, CDR2 SNEGSKA (reference sequence). J gave up 0 bases and V 5 bases, and 8 bases lay outside the gene matches. CDR3 residues: CSADGLAGGNRSYNEQFF. DNA of the CDR3: TGCAGTGCTGACGGACTAGCGGGAGGGAACCGCTCCTACAATGAGCAGTTCTTC.

The table lists this clonotype with many counts. The rearrangement uses TRBV29-1 and TRBJ2-2, with 7 bases fitting TRBD1. The junction had 5 bases not matched to a gene; V was cut back by 7 bases and J by 3 bases. CDR1 and CDR2 (germline): SQVTM, ANQGSEA. The CDR3 runs 13 residues. The CDR3 spells CSAEGTDTGELFF. The CDR3 DNA reads TGCAGCGCCGAAGGGACAGACACCGGGGAGCTGTTTTTT.